The source of this T cell receptor (beta chain) is a study of T cells in Graves' hyperthyroidism and ophthalmopathy. Regions amplified from RNA transcripts were the TCR beta CDR3 regions. The TCR CDR3 first-round RT-PCR relied on the HTBI primer set. MiXCR, applied by TCRdb to the multiplex PCR reads, yields one record per CDR3 protein. The data hold 600,000 to 700,000 distinct CDR3 sequences, with roughly 14% observed a single time. Concerning this clonotype: What it recognizes is unknown.

Regarding the study as a whole: The model identified upcoming ophthalmopathy a median about 7.1 months ahead of onset. The majority of expanded thyroid clonotypes above 0.001 also appeared in blood.

Patients having uncontrolled infection, another autoimmune disease, pregnancy or lactation were not included. Diagnoses used clinical symptoms, serum thyroxine and TRAb, thyroid ultrasound and orbital computed tomography. V lost 3 bases to trimming and J lost 5 bases; unmatched junction nucleotides: 5. The CDR3 runs to 14 residues. Germline lookup yields CDR1 MNHNS and CDR2 SASEGT. The chain is built from TRBV6-1 and TRBJ2-5; TRBD1 aligns across 8 bases. What was sequenced was blood. The clonotype comes from a woman aged 40-49 years with Graves' ophthalmopathy. The CDR3 protein is CASSDRGLWETQYF. The DNA of the CDR3 is TGTGCCAGCAGTGACAGGGGGCTTTGGGAGACCCAGTACTTC.